The sequence of this T cell receptor beta chain was determined in a study of T cells expressing NK-cell markers (dated by TCRdb to 2020 to 2021). Study-wide context: Three sorted T-cell subsets (CD3+CD56+NKG2C+, CD3+CD56+NKG2C- and CD3+CD56-NKG2C+) from fewer than 10 donors had their TCR beta-chain repertoires profiled. Among the eight sequenced donors, seven were HCMV-seropositive and one was HCMV-seronegative. Randomly selected healthy volunteers, three men and five women, were used as the eight sequenced donors. The libraries were sequenced on Illumina HiSeq 2000/2500, MiSeq or NextSeq, producing 2 x 150 bp reads.

Results and caveats for the whole study, not just this receptor: Those dominant clonotypes were again the most abundant among CD3+CD56-NKG2C+ cells in a few donors, at about 25-65%. In several donors, the dominant CD3+CD56+NKG2C+ clonotypes were among the top 10 CD8+ clonotypes and accounted for about 1.0-7.5% of CD8+ T cells. Whether the expanded NKG2C-expressing T cell clones were specific for HCMV antigens was left unclear.

The CDR3 starts with the cysteine, ends with the phenylalanine, and has 14 residues. A DNA sequence was not provided. CDR1 and CDR2 (SGHVS, FQNEAQ) derive from the germline V gene. HCMV serostatus was determined by detecting HCMV-specific IgG in serum with a commercial ELISA kit. Ficoll density gradient centrifugation was used to isolate peripheral blood mononuclear cells from blood. About this clonotype: The clone's antigen remains unknown.

TCRdb records Illumina HiSeq 2000 as the sequencer. TCR beta cDNA libraries were made by 5'RACE template switching that added a universal primer site and unique molecular identifiers. Synthesis of cDNA was primed from the TCR beta constant segment and was followed by two consecutive PCR amplification steps. In the paper's pipeline: MIGEC was used to demultiplex reads and group reads by UMI, and MiTCR was used to assemble and quantify clonotypes. To exclude erroneous sequences, only TCR cDNA sequences supported by at least two reads were retained. The tcR package was used for downstream repertoire analysis, and clonotypes were matched between fractions using CDR3 nucleotide sequence together with V segment. VDJmatch was used to annotate antigen specificity against VDJdb, with one amino acid substitution allowed in CDR3. Reprocessed by TCRdb, the reads give a single entry per CDR3 protein sequence, without DNA. The V and J calls follow TCRdb's processing rather than the paper's. This sample's table carries roughly 420,000 distinct CDR3 sequences. The ten largest clones take up about 7.3% of the sample.

This receptor chain uses TRBV7-8 and TRBJ1-6; TCRdb's D call, TRBD1, is unchecked because there is no DNA. Sequencing was carried out using blood T cells: a sorted CD56 or NKG2C T cell subset, CD4+ or CD8+ T cells, or bulk PBMC T cells (not recorded which). The clonotype originates from a woman aged 18-70 years in good health. The CDR3 amino acid sequence is: CASSPGGRRSPLHF.